These 10 T cell receptor beta chains were all obtained from the same sample, sequenced in a study of T cell responses to AZD1222 COVID-19 vaccine (dated by TCRdb to the early 2020s). The method was the immunoSEQ multiplex PCR assay. TCRdb took over this immuneACCESS table, retaining in-frame rearrangements with V and J assigned. Such tables are incomplete; in checked studies, under half of the missing clones stem from an unresolved V gene, and the remainder is unexplained. Across this sample there are around 100,000 clones, with 85% seen only once. Roughly 4.7% of the sample rests with the top ten. Interpreted using the paper, the time point label stands for: about 28 days (+/-7) after the second vaccine dose. Sequencing was performed on peripheral blood, taken 28 days after the second AZD1222 dose. These receptors came from an adult who received the AZD1222 COVID-19 vaccine.

The V and J genes are TRBV6-1 and TRBJ2-3; D remains ambiguous. Germline V gives CDR1 MNHNS, CDR2 SASEGT. Trimming pared 6 bases from V and 3 bases from J, leaving 13 bases between. The CDR3 loop spans 14 amino acids. The CDR3 DNA reads as TGTGCCAGCAGCCCCGGGTGGGGAACAGATACGCAGTATTTT. This gives the protein CASSPGWGTDTQYF.

The chain has TRBV6-6 and TRBJ1-6, with 8 bases lining up with TRBD1. After removal of 5 bases from V and 10 bases from J, the junction contained 7 bases not matched to a gene. The CDR3 sequence is 14 residues long. Germline-derived CDR1 and CDR2 are MNHNY and SVGAGI (reference sequence). This chain's CDR3 is CASSDQGAGSPLHF. CDR3 coding DNA: TGTGCCAGCAGTGATCAGGGGGCTGGATCACCCCTCCACTTT.

The gene calls are TRBV4-1 and TRBJ1-2; 7 bases are a match to TRBD1. CDR1 is MGHRA, CDR2 YSYEKL, per germline. The CDR3 contains 16 residues. Germline trimming cut 0 bases from V and 0 bases from J; bases unmatched to any gene: 4. The DNA for the CDR3 is TGCGCCAGCAGCCAAGATCCCACAGGGGCTAACTATGGCTACACCTTC. Amino acid sequence: CASSQDPTGANYGYTF.

The genes are TRBV15 and TRBJ1-1; TRBD1 might be the D (5 bases). This CDR3 contains 14 residues. The germline V gene encodes CDR1 LNHNV and CDR2 YYDKDF (reference sequence). Deletions cut 8 bases from V and 0 bases from J, with 13 bases between. CDR3 DNA: TGTGCCACCTCCTCCCGGGGGGTGAACACTGAAGCTTTCTTT. It translates to CATSSRGVNTEAFF.

There are a few counts of this clone. The chain recombines TRBV29-1 with TRBJ2-7; D may be TRBD2 (6 bases). The germline CDR1 and CDR2 sequences are SQVTM and ANQGSEA. Deletions cut 7 bases from V and 3 bases from J, with 13 bases between. The CDR3 sequence is 12 residues long. CDR3 coding DNA: TGCAGCGGGGGATCGGGGGACTACGAGCAGTACTTC. It codes for CSGGSGDYEQYF.

The V and J genes are TRBV19 and TRBJ2-7; 7 nucleotides line up with TRBD1. This CDR3 has 17 residues. The V gene end was trimmed by 5 bases and the J gene end by 2 bases; junction bases not matched to a gene: 15. Germline V CDR1 and CDR2: LNHDA, SQIVND (reference sequence). CDR3 DNA sequence: TGTGCCAGTAGTGTATACCCCACTCCGGGACAGCCCTACGAGCAGTACTTC. Its protein product is CASSVYPTPGQPYEQYF.

This chain joins TRBV28 and TRBJ2-3; D call uncertain. CDR3 length: 12 amino acids. Germline CDR1 MDHEN, CDR2 SYDVKM. Trimming removed 7 bases at V and 10 bases at J, with 15 bases between. CDR3 coding DNA: TGTGCCAGCACCCAACGCCGGTTCGCGCAGTATTTT. Amino acid sequence: CASTQRRFAQYF.

The V and J genes are TRBV11-2 and TRBJ2-5; D is perhaps TRBD2 (5 bases). Germline V gene sequence: CDR1 SGHAT, CDR2 FQNNGV. The CDR3 extends over 12 amino acids. Deletions cut 4 bases from V and 9 bases from J, with 12 bases between. CDR3 nucleotides: TGTGCCAGCAGCTCATCGGGGTCGCCCCAGTACTTC. Encoded protein: CASSSSGSPQYF.

The rearrangement links TRBV6-2 or TRBV6-3 to TRBJ2-3; no clear D. Trimming removed 6 bases from V and 4 bases from J, with 11 bases in between. CDR3 size: 13 residues. Per germline, CDR1 MNHEY and CDR2 SVGEGT. The CDR3 DNA reads as TGTGCCAGCAGCCGCGTAGCCCCAGATACGCAGTATTTT. Translating it yields CASSRVAPDTQYF.

This clone has just one count. This sequence joins TRBV7-9 and TRBJ1-5, with D uncertain. Germline values: CDR1 SEHNR, CDR2 FQNEAQ (reference sequence). CDR3 length equals 14 residues. Trimming took 2 bases from V and 0 from J, leaving 5 bases between them. The DNA of the CDR3 is TGTGCCAGCAGCTTAACAGATAGCAATCAGCCCCAGCATTTT. Protein: CASSLTDSNQPQHF. The full variable domain, with the rest looked up from reference TRBV7-9 and TRBJ1-5, is DTGVSQNPRHKITKRGQNVTFRCDPISEHNRLYWYRQTLGQGPEFLTYFQNEAQLEKSRLLSDRFSAERPKGSFSTLEIQRTEQGDSAMYLCASSLTDSNQPQHFGDGTRLSIL.